These 9 T cell receptor beta chains originate from one sample sequenced in a study of cytomegalovirus exposure and HLA in healthy donors. This PCR relied on a set of 60 Vbeta primers and 13 Jbeta primers. This table comes from immunoSEQ multiplex PCR, and its TCRdb copy is limited to in-frame clones, with some not included. The repertoire has around 99,000 clones, 77% of them found once; the top ten carry approximately 4.2%. The specimen sequenced was PBMCs. The receptors here all came from a male donor in good health and CMV-seronegative.

This clone was counted only a few times. V and J are TRBV5-6 and TRBJ1-5; the D is unclear. V was trimmed by 1 base and J by 1 base, leaving 6 bases between them. CDR1 is SGHDT, CDR2 YYEEEE, per germline. The length of the CDR3 is 14 residues. The CDR3 protein is CASSLPGSNQPQHF. In DNA, the CDR3 is TGTGCCAGCAGCTTGCCCGGGAGCAATCAGCCCCAGCATTTT.

The rearrangement uses TRBV2 and TRBJ2-5; 9 bases are a match to TRBD1. The CDR3 runs 14 residues. Per germline, CDR1 SNHLY and CDR2 FYNNEI. V lost 11 bases and J lost 2; bases outside the gene matches: 9. CDR3 sequence reads: CAGSRDRAQETQYF. CDR3 nucleotides: TGTGCCGGATCCCGGGACAGGGCGCAAGAGACCCAGTACTTC.

The rearrangement uses TRBV19 and TRBJ1-5; D perhaps matches TRBD1 (5 bases). Germline V gene data show CDR1 as LNHDA and CDR2 as SQIVND (reference sequence). The ends were cut back, 7 bases at V and 11 bases at J, with 21 bases in the middle. The CDR3 contains 14 residues. This CDR3 reads CASTLAGPPRAQHF. The CDR3 DNA follows: TGTGCCAGTACCCTAGCGGGACCTCCTAGGGCCCAGCATTTT.

The chain recombines TRBV2 with TRBJ2-1; D is perhaps TRBD2 (6 bases). Germline lookup yields CDR1 SNHLY and CDR2 FYNNEI. There are 15 residues in the CDR3. The V and J ends lost 3 bases and 9 bases respectively, with 18 bases between them. The CDR3 sequence is CASSDSSGRTAEQFF. As DNA, the CDR3 is TGTGCCAGCAGTGATAGTAGCGGAAGGACGGCTGAGCAGTTCTTC.

The V call is TRBV5-6, the J call TRBJ2-3; D is unresolved. Trimming left V 1 base short and J 6 bases short, with 12 bases between. Germline CDR1 SGHDT, CDR2 YYEEEE. The CDR3 is 14 amino acids. The CDR3 bases are TGTGCCAGCAGCTTGTTTCGCACGGAGGATACGCAGTATTTT. Amino acid sequence: CASSLFRTEDTQYF.

The genes are TRBV12-5 and TRBJ2-7; the D gene is possibly TRBD2 (5 bases). V dropped 2 bases and J dropped 3 bases, with 17 bases sitting between them. This CDR3 is built from 16 residues. The germline CDR1 and CDR2 sequences are LGHNT and FRNRAP. CDR3: CASGLYAAGGYYEQYF. The DNA of the CDR3 is TGTGCTAGTGGTTTGTACGCCGCGGGCGGATACTACGAGCAGTACTTC.

The V gene is TRBV2, the J gene TRBJ2-3, with TRBD2 identical over 12 bases. CDR1 is SNHLY, CDR2 FYNNEI, per germline. The CDR3 runs to 17 residues. V lost 4 bases to trimming and J lost 4 bases; unmatched junction nucleotides: 9. The CDR3 protein is CASSGRGLAGSSDTQYF. The CDR3 DNA is TGTGCCAGCAGTGGAAGGGGACTAGCGGGTTCCTCAGATACGCAGTATTTT.

DNA of the CDR3: TGTGCCAGCAGCGTAGATCTAAGTTCCGGCTACAATGAGCAGTTCTTC. It codes for CASSVDLSSGYNEQFF. The gene calls are TRBV9 and TRBJ2-1; no reliable D call. The CDR3 runs 16 residues. Germline V gene sequence: CDR1 SGDLS, CDR2 YYNGEE. V was cut by 0 bases and J by 3 bases, with 13 bases left in between.

The CDR3 is CASSSFDRGRTGELFF. The CDR3 DNA is TGTGCCAGTAGTTCTTTCGACAGGGGCCGCACCGGGGAGCTGTTTTTT. The V call is TRBV19, the J call TRBJ2-2; 8 bases align to TRBD1. The CDR3 extends over 16 amino acids. Trimming removed 5 bases from V and 4 bases from J; junction bases left unmatched: 9. CDR1 LNHDA and CDR2 SQIVND come from the germline V gene (reference sequence).